This TCR beta chain is from a study of CD8 T cells in ankylosing spondylitis. V shed 8 bases and J shed 9 bases, with 14 bases lying between them. This CDR3 contains 12 residues. This clonotype was counted ten times or more. Its target is not known. Findings of the study overall: There was a TCR beta motif, made of eight highly homologous variants, that appeared characteristic of ankylosing spondylitis blood. Reportedly, significant enrichment of disease-linked clones occurred in matched ankylosing spondylitis synovial fluid. Relatively rare in peripheral blood, disease-linked clones were also CD8+.

Libraries of TCR beta came from quantitative 5'-RACE with molecular barcodes. TCRdb re-called the 5' RACE reads through MiXCR, storing one row per CDR3 protein. The sample records hundreds of thousands of distinct CDR3 sequences, approximately 9% being singletons. The receptor comes from a male donor with ankylosing spondylitis or in good health (not recorded which). Sequences were obtained from blood, either unsorted or a sorted T cell fraction (not recorded which). The rearrangement uses TRBV12-3 or TRBV12-4 and TRBJ2-1; D may be TRBD1 (6 bases). CDR3 sequence: CASGPGESEQFF. In DNA, the CDR3 is TGTGCCAGCGGACCAGGGGAAAGTGAGCAGTTCTTC.